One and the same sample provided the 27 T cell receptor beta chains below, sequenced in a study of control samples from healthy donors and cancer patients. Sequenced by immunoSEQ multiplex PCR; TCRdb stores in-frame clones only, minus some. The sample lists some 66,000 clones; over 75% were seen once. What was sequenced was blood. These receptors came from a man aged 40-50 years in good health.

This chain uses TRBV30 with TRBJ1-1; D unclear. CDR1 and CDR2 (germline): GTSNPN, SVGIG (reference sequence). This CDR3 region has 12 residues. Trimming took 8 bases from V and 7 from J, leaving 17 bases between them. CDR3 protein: CARYRDSGEAFF. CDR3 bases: TGTGCCCGGTATCGGGATTCTGGTGAAGCTTTCTTT.

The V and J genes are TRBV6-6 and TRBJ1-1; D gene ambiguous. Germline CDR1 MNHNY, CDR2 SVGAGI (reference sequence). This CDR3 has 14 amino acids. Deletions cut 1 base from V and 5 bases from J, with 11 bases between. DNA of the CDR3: TGTGCCAGCAGTTACTGGGAGGGTTCGACTGAAGCTTTCTTT. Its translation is CASSYWEGSTEAFF.

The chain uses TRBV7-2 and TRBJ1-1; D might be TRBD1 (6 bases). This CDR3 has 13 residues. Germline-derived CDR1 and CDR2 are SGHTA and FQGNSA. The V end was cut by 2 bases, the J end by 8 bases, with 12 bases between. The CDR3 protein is CASSLWGQGEAFF. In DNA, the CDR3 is TGTGCCAGCAGCTTATGGGGGCAGGGAGAAGCTTTCTTT. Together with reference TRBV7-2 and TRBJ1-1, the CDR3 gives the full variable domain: GAGVSQSPSNKVTEKGKDVELRCDPISGHTALYWYRQSLGQGLEFLIYFQGNSAPDKSGLPSDRFSAERTGGSVSTLTIQRTQQEDSAVYLCASSLWGQGEAFFGQGTRLTVV.

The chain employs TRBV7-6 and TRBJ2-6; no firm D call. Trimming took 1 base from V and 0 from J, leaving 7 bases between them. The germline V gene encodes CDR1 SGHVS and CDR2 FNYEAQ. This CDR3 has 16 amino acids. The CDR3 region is CASSLVSGSGANVLTF. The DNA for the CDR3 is TGTGCCAGCAGCTTAGTGTCCGGCTCTGGGGCCAACGTCCTGACTTTC.

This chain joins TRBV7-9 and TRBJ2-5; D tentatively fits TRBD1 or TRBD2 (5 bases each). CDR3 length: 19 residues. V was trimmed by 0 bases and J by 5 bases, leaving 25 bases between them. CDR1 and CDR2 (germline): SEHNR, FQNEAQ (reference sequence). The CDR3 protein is CASSLARGRLLTVGETQYF. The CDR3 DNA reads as TGTGCCAGCAGCTTAGCGAGGGGTAGACTATTGACGGTAGGGGAGACCCAGTACTTC.

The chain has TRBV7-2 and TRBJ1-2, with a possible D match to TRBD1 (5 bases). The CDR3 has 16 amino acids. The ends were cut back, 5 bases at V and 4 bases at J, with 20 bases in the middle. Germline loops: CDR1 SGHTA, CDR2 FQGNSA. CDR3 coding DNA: TGTGCCAGCAGCCCACAGAGTATAGGGGTGGGCTATGGCTACACCTTC. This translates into CASSPQSIGVGYGYTF.

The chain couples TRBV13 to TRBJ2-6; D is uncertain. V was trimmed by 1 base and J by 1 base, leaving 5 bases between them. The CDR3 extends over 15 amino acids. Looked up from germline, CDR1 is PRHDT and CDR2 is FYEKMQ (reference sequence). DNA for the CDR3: TGTGCCAGCAGCTTAGTCATTTCTGGGGCCAACGTCCTGACTTTC. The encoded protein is CASSLVISGANVLTF.

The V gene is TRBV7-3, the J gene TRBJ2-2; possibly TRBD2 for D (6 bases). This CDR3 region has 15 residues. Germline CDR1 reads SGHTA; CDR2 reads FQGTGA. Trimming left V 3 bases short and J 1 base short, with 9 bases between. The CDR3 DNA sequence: TGTGCCAGCAGCTTGGGGGGACTGAACACCGGGGAGCTGTTTTTT. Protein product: CASSLGGLNTGELFF.

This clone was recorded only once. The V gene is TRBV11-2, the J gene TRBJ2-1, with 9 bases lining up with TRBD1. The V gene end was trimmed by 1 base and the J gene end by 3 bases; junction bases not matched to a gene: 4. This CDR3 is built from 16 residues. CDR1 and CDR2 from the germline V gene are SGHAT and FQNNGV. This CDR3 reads CASSLARTGDYNEQFF. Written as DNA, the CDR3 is TGTGCCAGCAGCTTAGCTCGGACAGGGGACTACAATGAGCAGTTCTTC.

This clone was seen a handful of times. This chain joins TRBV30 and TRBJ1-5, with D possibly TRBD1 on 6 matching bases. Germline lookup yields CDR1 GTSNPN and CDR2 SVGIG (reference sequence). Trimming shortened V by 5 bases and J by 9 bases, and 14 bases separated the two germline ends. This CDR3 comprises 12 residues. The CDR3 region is CAWHTQGRPQHF. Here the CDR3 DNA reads TGTGCCTGGCACACCCAGGGGCGGCCCCAGCATTTT.

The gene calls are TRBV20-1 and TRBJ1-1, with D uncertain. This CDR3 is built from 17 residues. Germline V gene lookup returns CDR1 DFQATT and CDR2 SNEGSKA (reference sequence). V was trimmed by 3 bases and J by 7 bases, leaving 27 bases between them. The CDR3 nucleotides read TGCAGTGCTAGTTCCCTGGAGCGCCGCCTCATGATTGGTGAAGCTTTCTTT. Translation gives CSASSLERRLMIGEAFF.

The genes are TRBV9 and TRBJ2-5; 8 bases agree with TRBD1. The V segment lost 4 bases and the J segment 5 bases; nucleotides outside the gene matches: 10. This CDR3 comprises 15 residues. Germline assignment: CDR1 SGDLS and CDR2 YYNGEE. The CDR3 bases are TGTGCCAGCAGCCCGGGGTCAGGGGGCGTGGAGACCCAGTACTTC. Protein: CASSPGSGGVETQYF.

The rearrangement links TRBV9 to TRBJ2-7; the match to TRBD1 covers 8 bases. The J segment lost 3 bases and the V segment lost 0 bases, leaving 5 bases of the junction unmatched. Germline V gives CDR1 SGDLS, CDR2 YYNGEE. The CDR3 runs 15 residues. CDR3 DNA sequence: TGTGCCAGCAGCGTAGGGGCAGGGGGCTTCTACGAGCAGTACTTC. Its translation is CASSVGAGGFYEQYF.

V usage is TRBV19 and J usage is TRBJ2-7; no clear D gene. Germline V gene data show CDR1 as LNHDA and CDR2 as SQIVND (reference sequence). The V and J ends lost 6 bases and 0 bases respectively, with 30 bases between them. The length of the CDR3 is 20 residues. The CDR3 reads CASRPARTDHSVVSSYEQYF. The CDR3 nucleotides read TGTGCCAGTAGACCCGCCCGGACGGACCACTCTGTTGTTTCCTCCTACGAGCAGTACTTC.

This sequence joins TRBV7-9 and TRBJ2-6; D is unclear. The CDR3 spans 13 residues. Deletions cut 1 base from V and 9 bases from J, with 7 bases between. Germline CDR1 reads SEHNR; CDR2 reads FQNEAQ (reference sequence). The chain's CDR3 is CASSLGQFNVLTF. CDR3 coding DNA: TGTGCCAGCAGCTTAGGACAATTCAACGTCCTGACTTTC. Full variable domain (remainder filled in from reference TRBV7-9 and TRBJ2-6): DTGVSQNPRHKITKRGQNVTFRCDPISEHNRLYWYRQTLGQGPEFLTYFQNEAQLEKSRLLSDRFSAERPKGSFSTLEIQRTEQGDSAMYLCASSLGQFNVLTFGAGSRLTVL.

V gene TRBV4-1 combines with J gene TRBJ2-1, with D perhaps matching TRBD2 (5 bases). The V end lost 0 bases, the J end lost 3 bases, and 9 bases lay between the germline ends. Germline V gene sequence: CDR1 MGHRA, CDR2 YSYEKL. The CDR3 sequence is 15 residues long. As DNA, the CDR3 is TGCGCCAGCAGCCAAGATCATGAGGGCTACAATGAGCAGTTCTTC. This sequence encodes CASSQDHEGYNEQFF.

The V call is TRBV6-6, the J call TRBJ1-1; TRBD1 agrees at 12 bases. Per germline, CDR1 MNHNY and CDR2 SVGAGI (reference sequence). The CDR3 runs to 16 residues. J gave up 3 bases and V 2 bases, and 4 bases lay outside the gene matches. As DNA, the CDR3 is TGTGCCAGCAGTTACGGGGGACAGGGGGCGGACACTGAAGCTTTCTTT. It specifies CASSYGGQGADTEAFF.

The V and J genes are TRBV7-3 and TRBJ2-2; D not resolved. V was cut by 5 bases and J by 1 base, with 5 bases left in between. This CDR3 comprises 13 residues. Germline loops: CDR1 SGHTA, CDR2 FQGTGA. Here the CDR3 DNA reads TGTGCCAGCAGCGCCCTGAACACCGGGGAGCTGTTTTTT. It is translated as CASSALNTGELFF.

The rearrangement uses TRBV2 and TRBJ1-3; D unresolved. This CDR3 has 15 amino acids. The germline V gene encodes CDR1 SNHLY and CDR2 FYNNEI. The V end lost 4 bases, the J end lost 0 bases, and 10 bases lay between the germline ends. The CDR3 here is CASSGTGSSGNTIYF. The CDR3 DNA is TGTGCCAGCAGTGGGACGGGATCCTCTGGAAACACCATATATTTT. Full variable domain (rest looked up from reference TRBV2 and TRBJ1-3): EPEVTQTPSHQVTQMGQEVILRCVPISNHLYFYWYRQILGQKVEFLVSFYNNEISEKSEIFDDQFSVERPDGSNFTLKIRSTKLEDSAMYFCASSGTGSSGNTIYFGEGSWLTVV.

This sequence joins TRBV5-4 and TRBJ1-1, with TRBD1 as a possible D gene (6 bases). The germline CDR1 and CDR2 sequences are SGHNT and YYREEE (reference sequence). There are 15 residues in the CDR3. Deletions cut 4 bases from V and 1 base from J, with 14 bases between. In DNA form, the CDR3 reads TGTGCCAGCAGCAGGGGGGCTTCTGCGAACACTGAAGCTTTCTTT. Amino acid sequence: CASSRGASANTEAFF.

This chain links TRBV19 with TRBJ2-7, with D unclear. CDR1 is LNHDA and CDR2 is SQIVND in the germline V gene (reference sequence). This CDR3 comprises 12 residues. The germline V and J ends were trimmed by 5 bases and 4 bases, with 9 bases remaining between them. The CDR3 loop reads CASSGPFYEQYF. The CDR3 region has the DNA TGTGCCAGTAGTGGCCCATTTTACGAGCAGTACTTC. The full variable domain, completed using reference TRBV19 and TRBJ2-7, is DGGITQSPKYLFRKEGQNVTLSCEQNLNHDAMYWYRQDPGQGLRLIYYSQIVNDFQKGDIAEGYSVSREKKESFPLTVTSAQKNPTAFYLCASSGPFYEQYFGPGTRLTVT.

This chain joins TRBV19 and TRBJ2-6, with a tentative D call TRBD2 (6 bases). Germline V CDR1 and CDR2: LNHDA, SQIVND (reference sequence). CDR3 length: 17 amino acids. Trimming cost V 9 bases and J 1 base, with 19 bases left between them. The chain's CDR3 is CASQRGLLRSGANVLTF. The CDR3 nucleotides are TGTGCCAGCCAAAGGGGACTCCTTAGATCTGGGGCCAACGTCCTGACTTTC.

The CDR3 protein is CASSWQLQETQYF. The CDR3 coding sequence is TGTGCCAGCTCTTGGCAGCTCCAAGAGACCCAGTACTTC. The chain is built from TRBV18 and TRBJ2-5; no clear D. Trimming cost V 6 bases and J 1 base, with 9 bases left between them. CDR1 and CDR2 (germline): KGHSH, LQKENI. The CDR3 covers 13 residues.

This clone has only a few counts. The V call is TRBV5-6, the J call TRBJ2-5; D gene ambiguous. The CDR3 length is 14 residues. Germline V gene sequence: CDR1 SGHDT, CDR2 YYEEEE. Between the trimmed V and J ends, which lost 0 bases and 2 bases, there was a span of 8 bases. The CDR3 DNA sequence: TGTGCCAGCAGCTTGGGTGCACCTCAAGAGACCCAGTACTTC. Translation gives CASSLGAPQETQYF.

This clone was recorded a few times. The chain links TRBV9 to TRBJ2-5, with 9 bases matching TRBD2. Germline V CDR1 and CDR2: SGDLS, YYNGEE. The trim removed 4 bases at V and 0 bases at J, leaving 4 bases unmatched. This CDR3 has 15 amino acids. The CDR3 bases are TGTGCCAGCAGCAAGCGGGGGGACTACCAAGAGACCCAGTACTTC. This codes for CASSKRGDYQETQYF.

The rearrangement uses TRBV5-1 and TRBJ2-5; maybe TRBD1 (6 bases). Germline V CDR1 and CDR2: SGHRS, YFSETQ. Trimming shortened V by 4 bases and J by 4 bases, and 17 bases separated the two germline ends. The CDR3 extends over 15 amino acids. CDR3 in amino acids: CASSDGQPRVETQYF. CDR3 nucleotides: TGCGCCAGCAGCGATGGACAGCCGAGGGTAGAGACCCAGTACTTC. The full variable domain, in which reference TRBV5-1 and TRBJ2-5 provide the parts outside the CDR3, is KAGVTQTPRYLIKTRGQQVTLSCSPISGHRSVSWYQQTPGQGLQFLFEYFSETQRNKGNFPGRFSGRQFSNSRSEMNVSTLELGDSALYLCASSDGQPRVETQYFGPGTRLLVL.

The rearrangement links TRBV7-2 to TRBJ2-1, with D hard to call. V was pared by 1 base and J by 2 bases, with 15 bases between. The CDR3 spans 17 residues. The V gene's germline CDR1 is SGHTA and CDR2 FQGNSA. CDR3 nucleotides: TGTGCCAGCAGCTTAGTGGACGGGCCATACACCTACAATGAGCAGTTCTTC. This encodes CASSLVDGPYTYNEQFF. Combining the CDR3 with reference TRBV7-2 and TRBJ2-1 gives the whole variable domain GAGVSQSPSNKVTEKGKDVELRCDPISGHTALYWYRQSLGQGLEFLIYFQGNSAPDKSGLPSDRFSAERTGGSVSTLTIQRTQQEDSAVYLCASSLVDGPYTYNEQFFGPGTRLTVL.